This T cell receptor (beta chain) was recovered during a study of T cell responses to AZD1222 COVID-19 vaccine. Using immunoSEQ multiplex PCR, the repertoire was profiled, and TCRdb retains in-frame clones only, with some absent. The sample yields approximately 45,000 clones, about 90% seen once. CDR3 length: 17 residues. With 5 bases removed from V and 5 bases from J, the gap between germline ends came to 21 bases. Per germline, CDR1 SGHTA and CDR2 FQGNSA. The clonotype originates from an adult who received the AZD1222 COVID-19 vaccine. This specimen was peripheral blood, taken 28 days after the second AZD1222 dose. The chain has TRBV7-2 and TRBJ1-4; D ambiguous. CDR3 sequence reads: CASSPSWVRGRNEKLFF. The CDR3 DNA is TGTGCCAGCAGCCCATCCTGGGTTAGAGGACGGAATGAAAAACTGTTTTTT.